This T cell receptor beta chain was retrieved from a study of T cell responses to AZD1222 COVID-19 vaccine. The data were produced by immunoSEQ multiplex PCR, yet TCRdb's version contains in-frame clones alone and is incomplete. The table includes approximately 200,000 clones, approximately 95% detected once. This CDR3 has 12 residues. In germline, CDR1 is LGHNA, CDR2 YSLEER. The V segment lost 8 bases and the J segment 4 bases; nucleotides outside the gene matches: 4. The study, taken as a whole, reports: Increases in Spike-specific TCR breadth and depth were seen after two AZD1222 doses. Spike as a whole was targeted by vaccine-associated CD4 TCRs, dominant at 160-218 and 743-854.

As for this clone: Its antigen remains unknown.

The J gene is TRBJ1-2, the V gene TRBV4-3, with TRBD1 matching over 7 bases. Specimen: peripheral blood, collected 28 days after the second AZD1222 dose. This clonotype was sampled from an adult who received the AZD1222 COVID-19 vaccine. This CDR3 reads CASARGGYGYTF. CDR3 bases: TGCGCCAGCGCCAGGGGGGGCTATGGCTACACCTTC.